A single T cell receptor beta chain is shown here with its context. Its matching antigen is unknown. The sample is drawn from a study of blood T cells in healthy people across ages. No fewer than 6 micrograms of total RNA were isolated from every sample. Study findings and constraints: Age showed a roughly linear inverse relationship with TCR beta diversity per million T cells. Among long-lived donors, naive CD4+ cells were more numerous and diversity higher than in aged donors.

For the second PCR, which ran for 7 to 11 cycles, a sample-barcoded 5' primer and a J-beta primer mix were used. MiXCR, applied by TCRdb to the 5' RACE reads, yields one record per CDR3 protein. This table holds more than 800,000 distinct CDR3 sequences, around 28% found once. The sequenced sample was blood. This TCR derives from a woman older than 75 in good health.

CDR3 nucleotides: TGTGCCTGGAGTTCCGACCTAAACACTGAAGCTTTCTTT. It codes for CAWSSDLNTEAFF. The chain combines TRBV30 with TRBJ1-1, with D unclear. Germline assignment: CDR1 GTSNPN and CDR2 SVGIG (reference sequence). This CDR3 contains 13 residues. Trimming removed 2 bases from V and 2 bases from J, with 9 bases in between. Full variable domain (outside the CDR3, taken from reference TRBV30 and TRBJ1-1): SQTIHQWPATLVQPVGSPLSLECTVEGTSNPNLYWYRQAAGRGLQLLFYSVGIGQISSEVPQNLSASRPQDRQFILSSKKLLLSDSGFYLCAWSSDLNTEAFFGQGTRLTVV.